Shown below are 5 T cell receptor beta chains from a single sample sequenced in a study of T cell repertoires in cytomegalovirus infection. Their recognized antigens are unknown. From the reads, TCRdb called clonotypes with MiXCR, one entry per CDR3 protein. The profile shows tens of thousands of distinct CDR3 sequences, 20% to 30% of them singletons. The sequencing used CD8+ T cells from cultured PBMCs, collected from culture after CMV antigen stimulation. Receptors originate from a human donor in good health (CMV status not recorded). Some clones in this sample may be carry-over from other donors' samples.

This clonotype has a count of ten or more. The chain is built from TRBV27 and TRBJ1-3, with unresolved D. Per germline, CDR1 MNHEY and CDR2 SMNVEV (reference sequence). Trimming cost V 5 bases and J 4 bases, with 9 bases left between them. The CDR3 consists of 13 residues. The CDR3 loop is CASSPGLGNTIYF. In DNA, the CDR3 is TGTGCCAGCAGTCCCGGACTGGGAAACACCATATATTTT.

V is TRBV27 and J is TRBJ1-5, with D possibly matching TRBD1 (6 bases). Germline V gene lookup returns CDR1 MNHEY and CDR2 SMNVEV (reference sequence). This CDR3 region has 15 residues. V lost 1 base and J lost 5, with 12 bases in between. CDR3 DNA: TGTGCCAGCAGTTTATTCCGGGGGCGGGATCAGCCCCAGCATTTT. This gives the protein CASSLFRGRDQPQHF.

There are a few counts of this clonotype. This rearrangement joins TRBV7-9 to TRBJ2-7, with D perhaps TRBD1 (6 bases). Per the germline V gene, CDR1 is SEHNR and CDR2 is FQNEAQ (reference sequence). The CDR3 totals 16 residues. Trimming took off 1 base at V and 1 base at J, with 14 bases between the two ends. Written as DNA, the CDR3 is TGTGCCAGCAGCTTAGTCCGCTCGGACAGATCCTACGAGCAGTACTTC. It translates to CASSLVRSDRSYEQYF.

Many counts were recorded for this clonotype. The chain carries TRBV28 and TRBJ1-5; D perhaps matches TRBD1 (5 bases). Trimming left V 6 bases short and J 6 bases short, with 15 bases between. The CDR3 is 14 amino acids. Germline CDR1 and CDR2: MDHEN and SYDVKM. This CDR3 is CASRKQGRLQPQHF. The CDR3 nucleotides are TGTGCCAGCAGGAAGCAGGGACGACTTCAGCCCCAGCATTTT.

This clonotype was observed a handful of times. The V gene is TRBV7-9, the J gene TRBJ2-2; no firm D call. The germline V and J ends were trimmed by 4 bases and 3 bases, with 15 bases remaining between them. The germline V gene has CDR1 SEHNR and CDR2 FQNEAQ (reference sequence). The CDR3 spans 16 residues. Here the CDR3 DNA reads TGTGCCAGCAGCTCCGAGTCGAGGCTGGACACCGGGGAGCTGTTTTTT. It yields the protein CASSSESRLDTGELFF.